This T cell receptor beta chain derives from a study of blood T cell repertoires in COVID-19 (dated by TCRdb to the early 2020s). Concerning the study at large: Collaborator samples came from the United States, Italy and Spain and covered acute and convalescent phases of COVID-19. The prospective study material was composed of cDNA or gDNA derived from T cells, B-cell-depleted T cells, or PBMCs. The dataset comprised deeply sampled blood TCRbeta repertoires from subjects exposed to, actively infected with, or recovered from COVID-19. The repertoires were released in a freely available public database meant as a resource for research on the immune response to SARS-CoV-2. The samples were drawn from two sources: the first 160 participants of the ongoing ImmuneRACE study, and over 950 subjects contributed by 6 global collaborators. Sample metadata almost always included a de-identified subject ID, COVID-19 status, age in years and sex. Where available, HLA class I and class II types were taken from metadata supplied by the sample provider and were not determined by assay-based typing.

CDR1 and CDR2, looked up from the germline V gene, are SGHRS and YFSETQ. The CDR3 has 14 amino acids, counting the end cysteine and phenylalanine. Only the CDR3 part of the read is kept: 42 bases, read in frame from the first base. V ends up 6 bases short and J 0 bases short, with an unmatched junction base count of 1. As for this clone: The antigen this receptor binds is unknown. Qualities for individual bases were not recorded, and no much larger clone is one base off.

TCRbeta CDR3 regions were amplified from genomic DNA by means of the immunoSEQ Assay, a bias-controlled multiplex PCR. In the source study's methods: Nucleated cell counts per sample were estimated from amplification of reference gene primers within the assay. To quantify the absolute abundance of each unique TCRbeta CDR3 rearrangement, sequence reads were collapsed and filtered. For each sample, productive Simpson clonality was calculated by taking the square root of Simpson's diversity index across productive rearrangements. The clones in this table, taken by TCRdb from immuneACCESS, are in-frame only. Not every clone is retained; where verified, under half of the shortfall comes from an unresolved V gene, and the cause of the rest is unknown. The D gene and trimming were derived from the DNA, and the V and J assignments and clone size from that table. The sample profile shows 290,000 or so clones; approximately 86% of them were found once. The top ten constitute under 3% of the sample.

In the prospective study, participants were roughly 18 to 89 years old, resided in fewer than 25 geographic areas of the United States, and were enrolled through a virtual design. To assign participants to cohorts, the prospective study relied on clinical history that participants themselves reported in a screening survey and a study questionnaire. Recovered participants in ImmuneRACE Cohort 3 were defined by two consecutive negative NP/OP PCR tests, clearance by a healthcare professional, or resolution of symptoms. In the prospective study, mobile phlebotomists collected whole blood, serum and a nasopharyngeal or oropharyngeal swab from each participant. Participants in the prospective study had the option to provide additional blood draws and questionnaires over a 2-month period. Prospective study blood samples were shipped either frozen or at room temperature before DNA extraction. On the study overall, not on this receptor specifically: How much clinical and demographic metadata was included differed by source and by participant, and the metadata was provided uncurated.

The sample was PBMCs or T cells enriched from blood (not recorded which). This chain joins TRBV5-1 to TRBJ2-2; TRBD2 aligns with 8 central bases. The TCR was taken from a woman under 30 who had recovered from COVID-19. The nucleotides read TGCGCCAGCAAACTAGCGGCGAACACCGGGGAGCTGTTTTTT. This gives the protein CASKLAANTGELFF.